This TCR beta chain originates from a study of shared clonotypes between healthy human individuals. Findings of the study overall: The sampled material consisted only of blood, and tissue repertoires are likely to differ.

In regard to this clone: The antigen is undetermined.

For each subset, genomic DNA was distributed in equal portions over several immunoSEQ plates. Using about 0.2 ug DNA, around 30,000 T cell genomes, the sorted-subset replicate PCRs were run. Original methodology: Filtering differed for immunoSEQ, which gave only junction sequences without quality scores. The data were produced by immunoSEQ multiplex PCR, yet TCRdb's version contains in-frame clones alone and is incomplete. That table furnishes V, J and clone size, whereas the DNA furnished D and trimming. The sample contains roughly 1,000,000 clones, more than 75% of which appear only once. Trimming at V came to 6 bases and at J to 4 bases, leaving 7 bases not matched to a gene. The CDR3 has 14 residues. Germline CDR1 is MDHEN and CDR2 is SYDVKM.

Sequenced input: memory CD4+ T cells from PBMCs. Documented subset: CD45RA-negative fraction. The chain recombines TRBV28 with TRBJ1-2; TRBD1 matches 8 bases. The clonotype comes from a man younger than 35 in good health. Some clones in this sample may be carry-over from other donors' samples. CDR3 coding DNA: TGTGCCAGCAGCCCGGGACAGGACCCCTATGGCTACACCTTC. This translates into CASSPGQDPYGYTF.